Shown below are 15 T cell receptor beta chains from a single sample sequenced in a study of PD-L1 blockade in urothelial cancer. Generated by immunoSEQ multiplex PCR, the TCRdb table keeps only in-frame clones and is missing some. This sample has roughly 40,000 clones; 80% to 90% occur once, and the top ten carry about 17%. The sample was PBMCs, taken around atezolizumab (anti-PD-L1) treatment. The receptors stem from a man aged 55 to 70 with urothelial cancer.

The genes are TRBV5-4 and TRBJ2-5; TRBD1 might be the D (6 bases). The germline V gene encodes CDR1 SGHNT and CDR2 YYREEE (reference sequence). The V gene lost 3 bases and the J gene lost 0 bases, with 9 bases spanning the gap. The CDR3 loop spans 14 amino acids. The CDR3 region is CASSYRDNQETQYF. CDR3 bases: TGTGCCAGCAGCTACCGGGACAACCAAGAGACCCAGTACTTC.

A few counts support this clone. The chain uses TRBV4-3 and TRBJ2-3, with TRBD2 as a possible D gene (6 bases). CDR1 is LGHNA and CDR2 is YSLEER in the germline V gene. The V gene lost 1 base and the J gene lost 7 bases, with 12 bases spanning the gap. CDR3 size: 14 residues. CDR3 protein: CASSQVQGGNTQYF. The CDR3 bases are TGCGCCAGCAGCCAAGTCCAGGGCGGGAATACGCAGTATTTT.

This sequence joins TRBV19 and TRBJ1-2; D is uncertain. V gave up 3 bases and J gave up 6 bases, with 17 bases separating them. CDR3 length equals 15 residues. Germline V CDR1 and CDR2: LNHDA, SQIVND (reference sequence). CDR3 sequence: CASSIRIGVNDGYTF. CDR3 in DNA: TGTGCCAGTAGTATTAGGATCGGGGTGAATGATGGCTACACCTTC.

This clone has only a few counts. Here the CDR3 reads CASSQDGTDYNEQFF. CDR3 DNA: TGCGCCAGCAGCCAAGACGGGACAGACTACAATGAGCAGTTCTTC. The genes are TRBV4-3 and TRBJ2-1; 7 bases fit TRBD1. CDR1 LGHNA and CDR2 YSLEER come from the germline V gene. The ends lost 0 bases at V and 3 bases at J; junction bases unmatched: 2. The CDR3 covers 15 residues.

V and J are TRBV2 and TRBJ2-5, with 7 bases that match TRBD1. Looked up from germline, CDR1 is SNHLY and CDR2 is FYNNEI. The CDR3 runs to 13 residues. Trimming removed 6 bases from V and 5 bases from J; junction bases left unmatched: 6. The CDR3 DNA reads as TGTGCCAGCAGCGTAACAGGGGACGAGACCCAGTACTTC. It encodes CASSVTGDETQYF. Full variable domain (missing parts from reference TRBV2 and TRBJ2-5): EPEVTQTPSHQVTQMGQEVILRCVPISNHLYFYWYRQILGQKVEFLVSFYNNEISEKSEIFDDQFSVERPDGSNFTLKIRSTKLEDSAMYFCASSVTGDETQYFGPGTRLLVL.

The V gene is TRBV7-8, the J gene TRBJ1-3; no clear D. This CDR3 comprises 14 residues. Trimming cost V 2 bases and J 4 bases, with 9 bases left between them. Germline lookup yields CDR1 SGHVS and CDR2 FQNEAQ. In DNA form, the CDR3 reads TGTGCCAGCAGCTTATGGAGCATGGGAAACACCATATATTTT. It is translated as CASSLWSMGNTIYF. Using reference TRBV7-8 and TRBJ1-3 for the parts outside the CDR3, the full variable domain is GAGVSQSPRYKVAKRGQDVALRCDPISGHVSLFWYQQALGQGPEFLTYFQNEAQLDKSGLPSDRFFAERPEGSVSTLKIQRTQQEDSAVYLCASSLWSMGNTIYFGEGSWLTVV.

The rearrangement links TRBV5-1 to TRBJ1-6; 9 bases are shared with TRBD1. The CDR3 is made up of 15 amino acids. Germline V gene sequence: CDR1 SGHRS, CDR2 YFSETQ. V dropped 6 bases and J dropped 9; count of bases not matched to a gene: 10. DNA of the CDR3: TGCGCCAGCAACAACGGGGGGACAGGGATTTCACCCCTCCACTTT. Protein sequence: CASNNGGTGISPLHF. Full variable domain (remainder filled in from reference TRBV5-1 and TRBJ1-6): KAGVTQTPRYLIKTRGQQVTLSCSPISGHRSVSWYQQTPGQGLQFLFEYFSETQRNKGNFPGRFSGRQFSNSRSEMNVSTLELGDSALYLCASNNGGTGISPLHFGNGTRLTVT.

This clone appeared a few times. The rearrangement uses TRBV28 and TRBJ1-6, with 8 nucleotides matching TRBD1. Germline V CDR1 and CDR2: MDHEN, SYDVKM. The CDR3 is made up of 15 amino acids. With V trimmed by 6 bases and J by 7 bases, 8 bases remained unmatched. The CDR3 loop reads CASSQPDRANSPLHF. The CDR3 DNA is TGTGCCAGCAGCCAACCGGACAGGGCGAATTCACCCCTCCACTTT. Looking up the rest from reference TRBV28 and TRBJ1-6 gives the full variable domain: DVKVTQSSRYLVKRTGEKVFLECVQDMDHENMFWYRQDPGLGLRLIYFSYDVKMKEKGDIPEGYSVSREKKERFSLILESASTNQTSMYLCASSQPDRANSPLHFGNGTRLTVT.

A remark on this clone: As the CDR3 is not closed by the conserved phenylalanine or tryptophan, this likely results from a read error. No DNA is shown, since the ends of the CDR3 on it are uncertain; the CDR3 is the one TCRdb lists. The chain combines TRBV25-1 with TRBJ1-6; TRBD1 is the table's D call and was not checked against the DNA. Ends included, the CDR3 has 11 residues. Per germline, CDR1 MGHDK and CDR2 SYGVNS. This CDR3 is CASSDLRLLGQ.

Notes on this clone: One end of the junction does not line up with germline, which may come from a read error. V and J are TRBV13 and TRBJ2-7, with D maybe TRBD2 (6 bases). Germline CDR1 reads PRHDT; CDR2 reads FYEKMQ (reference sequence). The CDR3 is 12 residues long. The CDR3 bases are TGTGCCAGCAGCCCCGGGTCGAGCGGGTTTATATTC. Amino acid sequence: CASSPGSSGFIF. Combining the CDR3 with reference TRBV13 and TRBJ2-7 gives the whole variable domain AAGVIQSPRHLIKEKRETATLKCYPIPRHDTVYWYQQGPGQDPQFLISFYEKMQSDKGSIPDRFSAQQFSDYHSELNMSSLELGDSALYFCASSPGSSGFIFGPGTRLTVT.

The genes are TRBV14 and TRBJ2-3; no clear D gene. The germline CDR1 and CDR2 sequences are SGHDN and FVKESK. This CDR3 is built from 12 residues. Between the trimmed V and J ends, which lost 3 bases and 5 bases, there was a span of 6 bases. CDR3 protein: CASSQTRDTQYF. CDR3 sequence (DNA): TGTGCCAGCAGCCAGACTCGAGATACGCAGTATTTT.

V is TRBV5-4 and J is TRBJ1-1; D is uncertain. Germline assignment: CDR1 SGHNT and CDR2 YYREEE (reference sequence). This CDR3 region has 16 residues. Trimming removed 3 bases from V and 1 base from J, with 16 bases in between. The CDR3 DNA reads TGTGCCAGCAGCTCGGGGATTGAGGGCCCGAACACTGAAGCTTTCTTT. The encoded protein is CASSSGIEGPNTEAFF.

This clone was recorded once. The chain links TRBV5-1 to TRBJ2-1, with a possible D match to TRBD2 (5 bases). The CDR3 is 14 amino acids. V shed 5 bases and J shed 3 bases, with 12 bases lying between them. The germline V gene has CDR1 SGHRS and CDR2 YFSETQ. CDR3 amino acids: CASREGTDYNEQFF. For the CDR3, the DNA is TGCGCCAGCAGAGAGGGTACAGACTACAATGAGCAGTTCTTC. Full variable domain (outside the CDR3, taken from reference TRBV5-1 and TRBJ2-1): KAGVTQTPRYLIKTRGQQVTLSCSPISGHRSVSWYQQTPGQGLQFLFEYFSETQRNKGNFPGRFSGRQFSNSRSEMNVSTLELGDSALYLCASREGTDYNEQFFGPGTRLTVL.

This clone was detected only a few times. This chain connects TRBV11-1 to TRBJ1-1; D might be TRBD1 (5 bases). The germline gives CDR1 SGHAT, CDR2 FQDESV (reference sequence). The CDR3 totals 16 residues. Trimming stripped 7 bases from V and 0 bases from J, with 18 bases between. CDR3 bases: TGTGCCAGCACCAATCCGGAGAGACAGTTGAACACTGAAGCTTTCTTT. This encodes CASTNPERQLNTEAFF.

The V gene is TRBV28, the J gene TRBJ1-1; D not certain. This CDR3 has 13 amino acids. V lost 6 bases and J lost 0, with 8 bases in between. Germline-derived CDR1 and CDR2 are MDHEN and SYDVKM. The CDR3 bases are TGTGCCAGCAGGCCGGAGGTGAACACTGAAGCTTTCTTT. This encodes CASRPEVNTEAFF.